These 14 T cell receptor beta chains were sequenced from one sample in a study of cytomegalovirus exposure and HLA in healthy donors. A multiplex PCR was run with 60 Vbeta primers and 13 Jbeta primers. TCRdb keeps only in-frame clones here, not all; method: immunoSEQ multiplex PCR. Among around 170,000 clones listed, over 75% were seen once. Sequences were obtained from PBMCs. Source of these receptors: a man in his forties or fifties in good health and CMV-seropositive.

The rearrangement uses TRBV28 and TRBJ2-6; D perhaps matches TRBD1 (6 bases). The CDR3 has 13 residues. V was pared by 6 bases and J by 7 bases, with 10 bases between. The V gene's germline CDR1 is MDHEN and CDR2 SYDVKM. The CDR3 nucleotides read TGTGCCAGCAGGGACAGTGTCGCCAACGTCCTGACTTTC. Protein: CASRDSVANVLTF.

V is TRBV10-3 and J is TRBJ1-1, with no clear D. The CDR3 has 15 residues. V was shortened by 0 bases and J by 0 bases, with 8 bases between the two germline ends. Germline loops: CDR1 ENHRY, CDR2 SYGVKD. The DNA of the CDR3 is TGTGCCATCAGTGAGTCAGCCGGGGTGAACACTGAAGCTTTCTTT. This gives the protein CAISESAGVNTEAFF.

The rearrangement uses TRBV19 and TRBJ2-1, with D perhaps TRBD2 (6 bases). CDR1 is LNHDA and CDR2 is SQIVND in the germline V gene (reference sequence). V lost 1 base to trimming and J lost 2 bases, with 12 bases between them. The CDR3 covers 16 residues. The CDR3 nucleotides read TGTGCCAGTAGTATAGGGGCGACTAGGGCCTACAATGAGCAGTTCTTC. Protein sequence: CASSIGATRAYNEQFF.

This clone was detected only once. The chain uses TRBV6-5 and TRBJ1-5, with D maybe TRBD1 (5 bases). The CDR3 has 15 residues. The ends were cut back, 7 bases at V and 5 bases at J, with 18 bases in the middle. Germline V gives CDR1 MNHEY, CDR2 SVGAGI. In nucleotides, the CDR3 is TGTGCCAGCATTGCGGGACTCCCAACGGATCAGCCCCAGCATTTT. It translates to CASIAGLPTDQPQHF.

V and J are TRBV9 and TRBJ1-5, with TRBD1 matching 9 bases. V lost 0 bases to trimming and J lost 7 bases; unmatched junction nucleotides: 8. CDR1 and CDR2 (germline): SGDLS, YYNGEE. The CDR3 length is 16 residues. CDR3 amino acids: CASSVGGDRATQPQHF. CDR3 bases: TGTGCCAGCAGCGTAGGTGGGGACAGGGCCACCCAGCCCCAGCATTTT.

The chain carries TRBV5-1 and TRBJ2-3; 7 bases agree with TRBD1. The germline V gene has CDR1 SGHRS and CDR2 YFSETQ. The CDR3 covers 15 residues. V lost 5 bases and J lost 3; bases outside the gene matches: 9. In DNA, the CDR3 is TGCGCCAGCAGTCCTCCGGGACAGAAGACAGATACGCAGTATTTT. Its protein is CASSPPGQKTDTQYF.

The CDR3 DNA reads TGTGCCAGCGCTACGACAGGGGTCGGTACAGATACGCAGTATTTT. Its protein is CASATTGVGTDTQYF. This chain connects TRBV28 to TRBJ2-3, with 8 nucleotides matching TRBD1. Germline V gene data show CDR1 as MDHEN and CDR2 as SYDVKM. The J segment lost 3 bases and the V segment lost 8 bases, leaving 10 bases of the junction unmatched. This CDR3 has 15 amino acids.

This chain links TRBV19 with TRBJ2-1, with 10 positions matching TRBD1. With V trimmed by 6 bases and J by 2 bases, 7 bases remained unmatched. Germline-derived CDR1 and CDR2 are LNHDA and SQIVND (reference sequence). The length of the CDR3 is 16 residues. CDR3 in amino acids: CASRNYGTGAYNEQFF. CDR3 in DNA: TGTGCCAGTAGAAACTACGGGACAGGGGCCTACAATGAGCAGTTCTTC.

This clone has only one observation. The chain joins TRBV6-6 to TRBJ1-1, with 8 bases fitting TRBD1. CDR1 and CDR2 from the germline V gene are MNHNY and SVGAGI (reference sequence). The CDR3 runs 15 residues. Germline trimming cut 8 bases from V and 1 base from J; bases unmatched to any gene: 9. CDR3 loop: CASSPGRGRNTEAFF. The CDR3 region has the DNA TGTGCCAGCTCCCCTGGCAGGGGGCGGAACACTGAAGCTTTCTTT.

The chain employs TRBV2 and TRBJ1-5, with a tentative D call TRBD1 (6 bases). There are 15 residues in the CDR3. Trimming removed 6 bases at V and 1 base at J, with 13 bases between. Per the germline V gene, CDR1 is SNHLY and CDR2 is FYNNEI. The CDR3, as DNA: TGTGCCAGCAGACTGACCACAGGGAGCAATCAGCCCCAGCATTTT. As protein: CASRLTTGSNQPQHF.

By its share, this clone is medium-sized. This chain joins TRBV7-9 and TRBJ2-2; D might be TRBD1 (6 bases). Per the germline V gene, CDR1 is SEHNR and CDR2 is FQNEAQ (reference sequence). This CDR3 region has 15 residues. Trimming stripped 4 bases from V and 6 bases from J, with 15 bases between. The DNA of the CDR3 is TGTGCCAGCAGCTCATTAGATTGGGGGCCCGGGGAGCTGTTTTTT. Translated: CASSSLDWGPGELFF.

This clone was detected only a few times. The chain uses TRBV6-1 and TRBJ2-7, with D possibly matching TRBD1 (7 bases). Trimming cost V 8 bases and J 6 bases, with 23 bases left between them. CDR3 length equals 15 residues. Germline lookup yields CDR1 MNHNS and CDR2 SASEGT. CDR3: CASRWGATGEGEQYF. The CDR3 region has the DNA TGTGCCAGCCGATGGGGGGCTACAGGGGAAGGCGAGCAGTACTTC.

The V gene is TRBV11-2, the J gene TRBJ1-1, with unresolved D. Germline values: CDR1 SGHAT, CDR2 FQNNGV. The V end was cut by 5 bases, the J end by 0 bases, with 7 bases between. The CDR3 loop spans 13 amino acids. CDR3 nucleotides: TGTGCCAGCAGCCCGCGATTGAACACTGAAGCTTTCTTT. Amino acids: CASSPRLNTEAFF.

The chain has TRBV14 and TRBJ1-4; TRBD1 is a possible D gene (5 bases). CDR3 length: 15 amino acids. V was clipped by 2 bases and J by 6 bases, with 13 bases between them. In germline, CDR1 is SGHDN, CDR2 FVKESK. The chain's CDR3 is CASSQPGTGHEKLFF. In nucleotides, the CDR3 is TGTGCCAGCAGCCAACCCGGGACTGGTCATGAAAAACTGTTTTTT.